Shown below are 14 T cell receptor beta chains from a single sample sequenced in a study of cytomegalovirus exposure and HLA in healthy donors. The PCR made use of 60 Vbeta and 13 Jbeta primers. Method: immunoSEQ multiplex PCR; TCRdb's copy keeps in-frame clones and lacks some. The profile shows under 200,000 clones, about nine tenths of them singletons. The sequencing sample was made of PBMCs. The receptors were sampled from a boy aged 2 to 10 in good health and CMV-seronegative.

This rearrangement joins TRBV5-6 to TRBJ1-5; 7 bases map to TRBD1. The CDR3 totals 15 residues. The trim removed 2 bases at V and 7 bases at J, leaving 9 bases unmatched. The germline CDR1 and CDR2 sequences are SGHDT and YYEEEE. CDR3 nucleotides: TGTGCCAGCAGCTTAAGAGGCCAGGGGGTACAGCCCCAGCATTTT. This encodes CASSLRGQGVQPQHF.

The chain combines TRBV27 with TRBJ2-5; TRBD2 agrees at 10 bases. V lost 6 bases and J lost 4; bases outside the gene matches: 17. CDR1 is MNHEY and CDR2 is SMNVEV in the germline V gene (reference sequence). The CDR3 has 18 residues. CDR3 region: CASSPPSGRAGGGETQYF. The CDR3 DNA reads TGTGCCAGCAGCCCGCCCTCTGGGCGAGCGGGAGGGGGAGAGACCCAGTACTTC.

This rearrangement joins TRBV27 to TRBJ2-7; maybe TRBD1 (6 bases). CDR1 is MNHEY, CDR2 SMNVEV, per germline (reference sequence). The CDR3 spans 17 residues. V was cut by 6 bases and J by 1 base, with 22 bases left in between. DNA of the CDR3: TGTGCCAGCAGCCCCCAGGGGCTAGGAGAGGGTTCCTACGAGCAGTACTTC. This gives the protein CASSPQGLGEGSYEQYF.

This clone occurred a few times. This chain uses TRBV7-9 with TRBJ1-4; D is ambiguous. Germline V gene lookup returns CDR1 SEHNR and CDR2 FQNEAQ (reference sequence). This CDR3 has 14 residues. The ends were cut back, 2 bases at V and 7 bases at J, with 11 bases in the middle. Written as DNA, the CDR3 is TGTGCCAGCAGCTTATCGTGGGGAGGTGAAAAACTGTTTTTT. Its translation is CASSLSWGGEKLFF.

The chain uses TRBV6-1 and TRBJ1-2, with 7 bases lining up with TRBD1. Per the germline V gene, CDR1 is MNHNS and CDR2 is SASEGT. The length of the CDR3 is 13 residues. V was clipped by 6 bases and J by 8 bases; unmatched bases: 9. The CDR3 here is CASRESGGVGYTF. The CDR3 nucleotides are TGTGCCAGCAGGGAATCAGGGGGTGTGGGCTACACCTTC.

A note on this clone: The sample contains more than one DNA sequence encoding this CDR3. The V and J genes are TRBV5-1 and TRBJ2-3; D perhaps matches TRBD1 (5 bases). The CDR3 totals 13 residues. The germline V gene has CDR1 SGHRS and CDR2 YFSETQ. V lost 0 bases and J lost 9, with 11 bases in between. The CDR3 coding sequence is TGCGCCAGCAGCTTGGTAAGGGGTGACACGCAGTATTTT. This encodes CASSLVRGDTQYF.

The chain couples TRBV6-5 to TRBJ1-6; no clear D. The germline V and J ends were trimmed by 7 bases and 7 bases, with 14 bases remaining between them. The CDR3 is made up of 14 amino acids. Germline V gene sequence: CDR1 MNHEY, CDR2 SVGAGI. CDR3: CASTNGGLNSPLHF. For the CDR3, the DNA is TGTGCCAGCACCAACGGCGGCTTAAATTCACCCCTCCACTTT.

V is TRBV28 and J is TRBJ2-7, with TRBD1 identical over 7 bases. The ends lost 8 bases at V and 2 bases at J; junction bases unmatched: 6. CDR3 size: 13 residues. Germline CDR1 reads MDHEN; CDR2 reads SYDVKM. CDR3 region: CASWTTGPYEQYF. The DNA for the CDR3 is TGTGCCAGCTGGACGACAGGGCCCTACGAGCAGTACTTC.

This rearrangement joins TRBV7-6 to TRBJ2-3, with 7 positions matching TRBD2. Germline V CDR1 and CDR2: SGHVS, FNYEAQ. The length of the CDR3 is 16 residues. V lost 5 bases, J lost 5 bases, and 13 bases stayed unmatched. The CDR3 DNA reads as TGTGCCAGCAGCCCCTGGGGGGAGGGCCGGAGAGATACGCAGTATTTT. It translates to CASSPWGEGRRDTQYF.

This rearrangement joins TRBV6-1 to TRBJ1-1; perhaps TRBD1 as D (5 bases). V shed 3 bases and J shed 0 bases, with 14 bases lying between them. Germline values: CDR1 MNHNS, CDR2 SASEGT. The CDR3 contains 16 residues. CDR3 bases: TGTGCCAGCAGTGAGGGTAGGACATTATTGAACACTGAAGCTTTCTTT. Translating it yields CASSEGRTLLNTEAFF.

V and J are TRBV30 and TRBJ2-2; TRBD2 aligns across 7 bases. Germline values: CDR1 GTSNPN, CDR2 SVGIG (reference sequence). The CDR3 has 18 residues. Losses at the gene ends were 3 bases for V and 2 bases for J; bases not matched to a gene: 15. The CDR3 DNA is TGTGCCTGGAGATCCCCACTCAAGCGGGGCACAAACACCGGGGAGCTGTTTTTT. Its translation: CAWRSPLKRGTNTGELFF.

This chain connects TRBV7-8 to TRBJ1-6; D uncertain. Germline CDR1 is SGHVS and CDR2 is FQNEAQ. The CDR3 is 17 amino acids. V was shortened by 3 bases and J by 0 bases, with 12 bases between the two germline ends. CDR3 coding DNA: TGTGCCAGCAGCTTCGAAGACACCAGCTCCTATAATTCACCCCTCCACTTT. Protein sequence: CASSFEDTSSYNSPLHF.

The J gene is TRBJ2-1, the V gene TRBV6-1, with 8 bases lining up with TRBD2. The CDR3 is made up of 11 amino acids. The V gene's germline CDR1 is MNHNS and CDR2 SASEGT. Trimming took 5 bases from V and 16 from J; bases not matched to a gene: 7. The CDR3 DNA reads as TGTGCCAGCAGTTACGGGACTAGTGGATTCTTC. Translated, it gives CASSYGTSGFF.

This sequence joins TRBV5-6 and TRBJ1-5; 9 bases agree with TRBD1. The CDR3 contains 17 residues. Germline V CDR1 and CDR2: SGHDT, YYEEEE. The J segment lost 6 bases and the V segment lost 0 bases, leaving 10 bases of the junction unmatched. CDR3 residues: CASSLGRGQGGGQPQHF. The CDR3 nucleotides read TGTGCCAGCAGCTTGGGAAGGGGACAGGGCGGGGGTCAGCCCCAGCATTTT.